These 21 T cell receptor beta chains originate from one sample sequenced in a study of shared clonotypes between healthy human individuals. Only in-frame clones appear in the TCRdb table, and some are missing; sequencing was by immunoSEQ multiplex PCR. The repertoire holds more than 2,000,000 clones, about 92% seen once, with roughly 0.36% in the top ten. The specimen was naive CD4+ T cells from PBMCs. The subset denotes: CD45RA+ positively selected. All receptors come from a young man in good health. Some clones in this sample may be carry-over from other donors' samples.

A remark on this clone: Different DNA sequences within this sample yield the same CDR3. J is TRBJ1-5 and V is TRBV4-2; D is ambiguous. The CDR3 consists of 12 residues. V lost 1 base, J lost 7 bases, and 5 bases lay in between. Per germline, CDR1 LGHNA and CDR2 YNFKEQ. The CDR3 protein is CASSQGGQPQHF. CDR3 DNA sequence: TGTGCCAGCAGCCAAGGGGGACAGCCCCAGCATTTT.

J is TRBJ2-7 and V is TRBV2, with a weak D call TRBD2 (6 bases). Germline V gene data show CDR1 as SNHLY and CDR2 as FYNNEI. CDR3 length: 18 residues. The V and J ends lost 5 bases and 0 bases respectively, with 23 bases between them. The CDR3 reads CASSSGRPTRGISYEQYF. In DNA, the CDR3 is TGTGCCAGCAGTTCGGGGCGCCCTACTCGGGGGATCTCCTACGAGCAGTACTTC.

This chain links TRBV4-1 with TRBJ2-5; D call uncertain. The CDR3 consists of 12 residues. V gave up 1 base and J gave up 5 bases, with 5 bases separating them. Germline lookup yields CDR1 MGHRA and CDR2 YSYEKL. CDR3 region: CASSQVSETQYF. In DNA, the CDR3 is TGCGCCAGCAGCCAAGTTTCTGAGACCCAGTACTTC.

CDR3 DNA sequence: TGTGCCAGCAAGGTTTCGGAGGGGGCCTCTGGAAACACCATATATTTT. Its translation is CASKVSEGASGNTIYF. The chain employs TRBV28 and TRBJ1-3; 7 bases map to TRBD1. This CDR3 comprises 16 residues. The J segment lost 0 bases and the V segment lost 7 bases, leaving 9 bases of the junction unmatched. The germline V gene encodes CDR1 MDHEN and CDR2 SYDVKM.

This clone was seen only once. Other DNA sequences from this sample encode an identical CDR3 as well. CDR3 coding DNA: TGTGCCAGCAGCGTAGGGGCCGACTATGGCTACACCTTC. Translation gives CASSVGADYGYTF. The chain links TRBV9 to TRBJ1-2, with unresolved D. Trimming removed 0 bases from V and 3 bases from J, with 6 bases in between. The CDR3 sequence is 13 residues long. CDR1 and CDR2 (germline): SGDLS, YYNGEE.

This rearrangement joins TRBV7-3 to TRBJ2-1, with 7 nucleotides matching TRBD2. Germline V lookup: CDR1 SGHTA, CDR2 FQGTGA. Trimming took 3 bases from V and 7 from J; bases not matched to a gene: 12. CDR3 length equals 16 residues. CDR3 amino acids: CASSFPPAGAGNEQFF. The CDR3 coding sequence is TGTGCCAGCAGCTTCCCCCCCGCGGGAGCGGGGAATGAGCAGTTCTTC.

This clone came up a few times. DNA for the CDR3: TGTGCCAGCAGCCCTTATAACACTGAAGCTTTCTTT. It yields the protein CASSPYNTEAFF. The chain uses TRBV7-9 and TRBJ1-1; D call uncertain. Trimming pared 5 bases from V and 2 bases from J, leaving 6 bases between. This CDR3 comprises 12 residues. Germline assignment: CDR1 SEHNR and CDR2 FQNEAQ (reference sequence).

This chain links TRBV28 with TRBJ1-1, with a possible D match to TRBD1 (6 bases). This CDR3 has 14 amino acids. The V end lost 5 bases, the J end lost 8 bases, and 18 bases lay between the germline ends. The germline CDR1 and CDR2 sequences are MDHEN and SYDVKM. The CDR3 reads CASSPPSRGGEAFF. Written as DNA, the CDR3 is TGTGCCAGCAGTCCTCCTAGCAGGGGTGGCGAAGCTTTCTTT.

CDR3 residues: CASSLGPLGTGGNEQFF. The CDR3 region has the DNA TGTGCCAGCAGCTTGGGCCCTCTCGGGACAGGAGGCAATGAGCAGTTCTTC. The chain carries TRBV11-3 and TRBJ2-1, with TRBD1 matching over 8 bases. The V segment lost 3 bases and the J segment 6 bases; nucleotides outside the gene matches: 13. The CDR3 loop spans 17 amino acids. CDR1 is SGHNT, CDR2 YENEEA, per germline. The full variable domain, rest sourced from reference TRBV11-3 and TRBJ2-1, is EAGVVQSPRYKIIEKKQPVAFWCNPISGHNTLYWYLQNLGQGPELLIRYENEEAVDDSQLPKDRFSAERLKGVDSTLKIQPAELGDSAVYLCASSLGPLGTGGNEQFFGPGTRLTVL.

V gene TRBV5-8 combines with J gene TRBJ2-7; no clear D gene. The CDR3 is made up of 14 amino acids. V lost 1 base and J lost 4, with 12 bases in between. Germline V gene data show CDR1 as SGHTS and CDR2 as YDEGEE. CDR3 in amino acids: CASSLRGSLYEQYF. For the CDR3, the DNA is TGTGCCAGCAGCTTGCGCGGCAGCCTATACGAGCAGTACTTC.

This rearrangement joins TRBV11-2 to TRBJ2-1; 10 bases match TRBD2. Unmatched junction bases numbered 19, after V lost 5 bases and J lost 9 bases. The CDR3 is 18 residues long. Germline-derived CDR1 and CDR2 are SGHAT and FQNNGV. CDR3 nucleotides: TGTGCCAGCAGCCCCATCAGCTCGGCCCTGACTAGCGGGTCTGAGCAGTTCTTC. This gives the protein CASSPISSALTSGSEQFF.

CDR3 nucleotide sequence: TGCGCCAGCAGCCAGGGACAGGGGGGCGGTCAGCCCCAGCATTTT. Amino acids: CASSQGQGGGQPQHF. The genes are TRBV4-3 and TRBJ1-5, with 11 bases matching TRBD1. Trimming removed 3 bases from V and 6 bases from J; junction bases left unmatched: 4. Germline V CDR1 and CDR2: LGHNA, YSLEER. The CDR3 sequence is 15 residues long.

The chain employs TRBV2 and TRBJ1-4; D gene uncertain. Germline V gene data show CDR1 as SNHLY and CDR2 as FYNNEI. Trimming stripped 2 bases from V and 0 bases from J, with 10 bases between. CDR3 length: 16 residues. CDR3 nucleotide sequence: TGTGCCAGCAGTGAAAGGCAACCTGCAACTAATGAAAAACTGTTTTTT. It is translated as CASSERQPATNEKLFF.

This chain connects TRBV7-2 to TRBJ2-2; D might be TRBD2 (5 bases). The CDR3 runs to 17 residues. The V gene lost 5 bases and the J gene lost 1 base, with 17 bases spanning the gap. Looked up from germline, CDR1 is SGHTA and CDR2 is FQGNSA. The CDR3 bases are TGTGCCAGCAGCCGACTATCCTCAATCAGGAACACCGGGGAGCTGTTTTTT. Residues: CASSRLSSIRNTGELFF.

This sequence joins TRBV5-4 and TRBJ1-2; 7 bases are a match to TRBD1. This CDR3 has 16 residues. Germline V gene lookup returns CDR1 SGHNT and CDR2 YYREEE (reference sequence). The junction had 9 bases not matched to a gene; V was cut back by 3 bases and J by 1 base. CDR3 nucleotides: TGTGCCAGCAGCTCTCCCGGGACAGACGATAACTATGGCTACACCTTC. Its protein is CASSSPGTDDNYGYTF.

The count of this clone is one. This chain connects TRBV30 to TRBJ1-6; possibly TRBD1 for D (5 bases). The CDR3 has 13 residues. V was clipped by 5 bases and J by 7 bases, with 12 bases between them. CDR1 GTSNPN and CDR2 SVGIG come from the germline V gene (reference sequence). The DNA for the CDR3 is TGTGCCTGGGCGGGACGGAACAATTCACCCCTCCACTTT. Encoded protein: CAWAGRNNSPLHF. Drawing the rest from reference TRBV30 and TRBJ1-6, the complete variable domain is SQTIHQWPATLVQPVGSPLSLECTVEGTSNPNLYWYRQAAGRGLQLLFYSVGIGQISSEVPQNLSASRPQDRQFILSSKKLLLSDSGFYLCAWAGRNNSPLHFGNGTRLTVT.

V is TRBV27 and J is TRBJ2-7; 8 bases map to TRBD1. Germline CDR1 and CDR2: MNHEY and SMNVEV (reference sequence). Losses at the gene ends were 6 bases for V and 2 bases for J; bases not matched to a gene: 6. There are 14 residues in the CDR3. CDR3 coding DNA: TGTGCCAGCAGCCGACAGGGGTCCCCCTACGAGCAGTACTTC. As protein: CASSRQGSPYEQYF.

The CDR3 region has the DNA TGTGCCAGCTCTCATAGGGAGGGCGAGCAGTACTTC. This translates into CASSHREGEQYF. V usage is TRBV18 and J usage is TRBJ2-7, with 7 bases matching TRBD2. Trimming removed 6 bases from V and 6 bases from J; junction bases left unmatched: 5. The CDR3 length is 12 residues. The germline CDR1 and CDR2 sequences are KGHSH and LQKENI.

The chain carries TRBV6-1 and TRBJ1-1, with 8 bases fitting TRBD1. Germline CDR1 is MNHNS and CDR2 is SASEGT. Trimming took 3 bases from V and 5 from J; bases not matched to a gene: 5. There are 14 residues in the CDR3. The CDR3 sequence is CASSDRTGWTEAFF. CDR3 DNA sequence: TGTGCCAGCAGTGATCGGACAGGGTGGACTGAAGCTTTCTTT.

The chain recombines TRBV5-1 with TRBJ2-5, with D tentatively TRBD1 or TRBD2 (5 bases each). The V gene's germline CDR1 is SGHRS and CDR2 YFSETQ. The CDR3 runs 14 residues. V lost 2 bases, J lost 0 bases, and 8 bases lay in between. CDR3 sequence reads: CASSLGDHQETQYF. The CDR3 coding sequence is TGCGCCAGCAGCTTAGGGGACCACCAAGAGACCCAGTACTTC.

The V and J genes are TRBV18 and TRBJ1-2, with D maybe TRBD1 (5 bases). CDR1 is KGHSH, CDR2 LQKENI, per germline. CDR3 length: 13 amino acids. V was clipped by 6 bases and J by 5 bases, with 13 bases between them. The CDR3 loop reads CASSPEQVYGYTF. CDR3 bases: TGTGCCAGCTCCCCAGAACAGGTTTATGGCTACACCTTC.